The 18 T cell receptor beta chains presented below share a single source sample, sequenced in a study of cytomegalovirus exposure and HLA in healthy donors. PCR used 60 Vbeta primers and 13 Jbeta primers. The data were produced by immunoSEQ multiplex PCR, yet TCRdb's version contains in-frame clones alone and is incomplete. The data show 150,000 or so clones, more than 60% seen once. The specimen sequenced was PBMCs. The origin of the receptors is a man younger than 35 in good health and CMV-seropositive.

This clone has more than one count but fewer than ten. This chain connects TRBV6-5 to TRBJ2-7; D unresolved. The CDR3 is 13 residues long. The ends were cut back, 5 bases at V and 7 bases at J, with 15 bases in the middle. Germline loops: CDR1 MNHEY, CDR2 SVGAGI. The CDR3 nucleotides read TGTGCCAGCAGTGGAGATAGGCACCTAGAGCAGTACTTC. Its protein product is CASSGDRHLEQYF.

The CDR3 bases are TGTGCCAGCAGTTTTTCCTTAGGACTAGCGTGGTTCTTC. Its protein is CASSFSLGLAWFF. The chain employs TRBV28 and TRBJ2-1; 9 bases fit TRBD2. This CDR3 spans 13 amino acids. The trim removed 3 bases at V and 15 bases at J, leaving 9 bases unmatched. CDR1 is MDHEN, CDR2 SYDVKM, per germline. The full variable domain, rest sourced from reference TRBV28 and TRBJ2-1, is DVKVTQSSRYLVKRTGEKVFLECVQDMDHENMFWYRQDPGLGLRLIYFSYDVKMKEKGDIPEGYSVSREKKERFSLILESASTNQTSMYLCASSFSLGLAWFFGPGTRLTVL.

V and J are TRBV7-9 and TRBJ1-1; D ambiguous. From germline, CDR1 is SEHNR and CDR2 FQNEAQ (reference sequence). Between the trimmed V and J ends, which lost 9 bases and 1 base, there was a span of 12 bases. This CDR3 has 13 amino acids. The CDR3: CASGSGGNTEAFF. In DNA form, the CDR3 reads TGTGCCAGTGGTTCGGGAGGGAACACTGAAGCTTTCTTT.

This chain uses TRBV5-8 with TRBJ1-6; perhaps TRBD1 as D (5 bases). Per the germline V gene, CDR1 is SGHTS and CDR2 is YDEGEE. The CDR3 sequence is 15 residues long. V gave up 1 base and J gave up 7 bases, with 12 bases separating them. The CDR3 loop is CASSLLGRLNSPLHF. The CDR3 region has the DNA TGTGCCAGCAGCTTGCTGGGGCGCTTGAATTCACCCCTCCACTTT.

The genes are TRBV5-5 and TRBJ1-1, with D perhaps matching TRBD1 (5 bases). CDR3 size: 17 residues. The germline V gene encodes CDR1 SGHKS and CDR2 YYEKEE (reference sequence). V was clipped by 3 bases and J by 1 base, with 19 bases between them. CDR3 protein: CASSSGTTRQGNTEAFF. The CDR3 bases are TGTGCCAGCAGCTCCGGGACTACAAGGCAGGGGAACACTGAAGCTTTCTTT.

The table lists this clone with a few counts. The CDR3 region has the DNA TGTGCCAGTAGTCTTGGCGGGAGCTACGAGCAGTACTTC. This gives the protein CASSLGGSYEQYF. V and J are TRBV19 and TRBJ2-7; 7 bases line up with TRBD2. In germline, CDR1 is LNHDA, CDR2 SQIVND (reference sequence). Trimming removed 5 bases from V and 3 bases from J; junction bases left unmatched: 4. The CDR3 consists of 13 residues.

The rearrangement uses TRBV5-1 and TRBJ2-5, with D possibly matching TRBD2 (5 bases). Trimming took off 4 bases at V and 4 bases at J, with 17 bases between the two ends. The CDR3 covers 15 residues. Germline CDR1 and CDR2: SGHRS and YFSETQ. The CDR3: CASSPTDSPPETQYF. The DNA of the CDR3 is TGCGCCAGCAGCCCAACGGACTCTCCCCCAGAGACCCAGTACTTC.

This sequence joins TRBV4-2 and TRBJ2-5; possibly TRBD1 for D (6 bases). V lost 1 base and J lost 0, with 12 bases in between. The CDR3 is 16 residues long. Germline CDR1 and CDR2: LGHNA and YNFKEQ. CDR3 region: CASSQGISGDQETQYF. In nucleotides, the CDR3 is TGTGCCAGCAGCCAAGGCATCTCAGGGGACCAAGAGACCCAGTACTTC.

This clone was counted only a few times. The chain recombines TRBV28 with TRBJ1-5, with D maybe TRBD1 (6 bases). This CDR3 spans 16 amino acids. Germline V gene sequence: CDR1 MDHEN, CDR2 SYDVKM. Trimming pared 2 bases from V and 4 bases from J, leaving 15 bases between. The CDR3 DNA follows: TGTGCCAGCAGTTTAAAGGGGGTCGTCGTTAATCAGCCCCAGCATTTT. Residues: CASSLKGVVVNQPQHF.

The genes are TRBV2 and TRBJ2-3; D not certain. Trimming took off 4 bases at V and 0 bases at J, with 5 bases between the two ends. The CDR3 totals 13 residues. The germline gives CDR1 SNHLY, CDR2 FYNNEI. The CDR3 DNA reads as TGTGCCAGCAGTGTGGAGAGCACAGATACGCAGTATTTT. Translation gives CASSVESTDTQYF. Looking up the rest from reference TRBV2 and TRBJ2-3 gives the full variable domain: EPEVTQTPSHQVTQMGQEVILRCVPISNHLYFYWYRQILGQKVEFLVSFYNNEISEKSEIFDDQFSVERPDGSNFTLKIRSTKLEDSAMYFCASSVESTDTQYFGPGTRLTVL.

This clone was detected only a few times. The V call is TRBV28, the J call TRBJ2-7; 11 nucleotides line up with TRBD1. Germline trimming cut 6 bases from V and 7 bases from J; bases unmatched to any gene: 5. This CDR3 contains 13 residues. In germline, CDR1 is MDHEN, CDR2 SYDVKM. The CDR3 bases are TGTGCCAGCAGGGGACAGGGGGTGGATGAGCAGTACTTC. It specifies CASRGQGVDEQYF. The entire variable domain, with the rest obtained from reference TRBV28 and TRBJ2-7, is as follows: DVKVTQSSRYLVKRTGEKVFLECVQDMDHENMFWYRQDPGLGLRLIYFSYDVKMKEKGDIPEGYSVSREKKERFSLILESASTNQTSMYLCASRGQGVDEQYFGPGTRLTVT.

This chain uses TRBV27 with TRBJ2-7; TRBD2 aligns across 7 bases. V was pared by 5 bases and J by 6 bases, with 16 bases of the junction left unmatched. CDR1 is MNHEY, CDR2 SMNVEV, per germline (reference sequence). The length of the CDR3 is 16 residues. The CDR3 bases are TGTGCCAGCAGTCCAACGCCCGGACTAGGAGAAGGCGAGCAGTACTTC. Amino acids: CASSPTPGLGEGEQYF.

This clone was picked up one time. The chain couples TRBV5-6 to TRBJ1-1; the D gene is possibly TRBD1 (5 bases). The CDR3 covers 15 residues. CDR1 is SGHDT, CDR2 YYEEEE, per germline. V was cut by 3 bases and J by 0 bases, with 12 bases left in between. CDR3 nucleotides: TGTGCCAGCAGCTCGAGGACAATTCTGAACACTGAAGCTTTCTTT. This encodes CASSSRTILNTEAFF. Filled out from reference TRBV5-6 and TRBJ1-1, the complete variable domain reads DAGVTQSPTHLIKTRGQQVTLRCSPKSGHDTVSWYQQALGQGPQFIFQYYEEEERQRGNFPDRFSGHQFPNYSSELNVNALLLGDSALYLCASSSRTILNTEAFFGQGTRLTVV.

The rearrangement uses TRBV2 and TRBJ2-5, with 12 bases aligning to TRBD2. The CDR3 has 16 residues. Germline CDR1 and CDR2: SNHLY and FYNNEI. After removal of 7 bases from V and 7 bases from J, the junction contained 13 bases not matched to a gene. The CDR3 protein is CASTPGGGLAGGTQYF. CDR3 bases: TGTGCCAGCACCCCCGGCGGGGGACTAGCGGGTGGGACCCAGTACTTC.

This clone was seen only a few times. This chain links TRBV5-4 with TRBJ2-5; 11 bases align to TRBD2. The J call is in doubt because the DNA end fits TRBJ2-7 better. Germline lookup yields CDR1 SGHNT and CDR2 YYREEE (reference sequence). This CDR3 has 16 amino acids. CDR3 protein: CASSTGGLAGNYEQYF. Written as DNA, the CDR3 is TGTGCCAGCAGCACCGGAGGACTAGCGGGTAATTACGAGCAGTACTTC.

The chain recombines TRBV6-1 with TRBJ1-4; no reliable D call. CDR1 and CDR2 from the germline V gene are MNHNS and SASEGT. V lost 7 bases and J 5 bases, leaving 11 bases between the germline ends. CDR3 length: 13 residues. CDR3 DNA sequence: TGTGCCAGCAATGGACGGGGAAATGAAAAACTGTTTTTT. It is translated as CASNGRGNEKLFF.

The rearrangement uses TRBV15 and TRBJ1-2; no clear D. The V end was cut by 0 bases, the J end by 8 bases, with 7 bases between. Germline V gene data show CDR1 as LNHNV and CDR2 as YYDKDF (reference sequence). The CDR3 spans 12 residues. The CDR3 here is CATSRDLIGYTF. In DNA, the CDR3 is TGTGCCACCAGCAGAGATCTAATCGGCTACACCTTC.

The V and J genes are TRBV10-1 and TRBJ2-1; possibly TRBD2 for D (5 bases). With 5 bases removed from V and 7 bases from J, the gap between germline ends came to 15 bases. The CDR3 loop spans 14 amino acids. Germline V gives CDR1 WNHNN, CDR2 SYGVQD (reference sequence). The CDR3 protein is CASSPDPSGNEQFF. The CDR3 DNA reads TGCGCCAGCAGTCCGGACCCCTCGGGGAATGAGCAGTTCTTC.